Described below is a single T cell receptor beta chain sequence and its context. Each PCR had synthetic TCR analog templates added to it as a spike-in. This table comes from immunoSEQ multiplex PCR, and its TCRdb copy is limited to in-frame clones, with some not included. This repertoire shows roughly 110,000 clones, approximately 90% found once; its top ten account for about 4%. Germline CDR1 and CDR2: SGHNT and YYREEE (reference sequence). This CDR3 has 18 amino acids. Trimming at V came to 4 bases and at J to 2 bases, leaving 8 bases not matched to a gene. This sample stems from a study of PD-L1 blockade in urothelial cancer. In the study overall: Male sex and bladder-origin urothelial cancer characterized about 85% of the 29 patients. Blood underwent analysis 3 weeks (second dose) and 6 weeks after treatment began.

Time point of the sample: peripheral blood 6 weeks after treatment start. Between 1 and 8 samples per patient were obtained, pretreatment and on-treatment. This receptor was identified in a man between 60 and 75 years old with urothelial cancer. The source was PBMCs, collected around atezolizumab (anti-PD-L1) treatment. The rearrangement links TRBV5-4 to TRBJ2-5, with 16 bases that match TRBD2. For the CDR3, the DNA is TGTGCCAGCAGCAAGGGGACTAGCGGGAGGGGGGGGCAAGAGACCCAGTACTTC. It yields the protein CASSKGTSGRGGQETQYF.